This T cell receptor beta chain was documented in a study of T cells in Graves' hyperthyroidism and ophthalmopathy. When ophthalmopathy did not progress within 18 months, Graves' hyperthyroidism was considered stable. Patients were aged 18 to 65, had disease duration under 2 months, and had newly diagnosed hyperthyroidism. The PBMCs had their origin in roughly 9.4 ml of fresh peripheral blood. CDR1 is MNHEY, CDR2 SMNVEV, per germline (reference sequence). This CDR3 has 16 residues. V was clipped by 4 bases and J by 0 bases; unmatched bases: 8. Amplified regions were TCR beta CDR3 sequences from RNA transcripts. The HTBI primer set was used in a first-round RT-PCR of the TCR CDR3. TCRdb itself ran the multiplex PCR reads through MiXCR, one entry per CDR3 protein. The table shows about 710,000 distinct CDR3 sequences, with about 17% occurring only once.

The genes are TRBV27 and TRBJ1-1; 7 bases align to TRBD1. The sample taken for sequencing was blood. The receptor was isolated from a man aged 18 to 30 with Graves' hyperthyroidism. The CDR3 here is CASSSNGQVMNTEAFF. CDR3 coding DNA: TGTGCCAGCAGTTCTAACGGACAGGTAATGAACACTGAAGCTTTCTTT.